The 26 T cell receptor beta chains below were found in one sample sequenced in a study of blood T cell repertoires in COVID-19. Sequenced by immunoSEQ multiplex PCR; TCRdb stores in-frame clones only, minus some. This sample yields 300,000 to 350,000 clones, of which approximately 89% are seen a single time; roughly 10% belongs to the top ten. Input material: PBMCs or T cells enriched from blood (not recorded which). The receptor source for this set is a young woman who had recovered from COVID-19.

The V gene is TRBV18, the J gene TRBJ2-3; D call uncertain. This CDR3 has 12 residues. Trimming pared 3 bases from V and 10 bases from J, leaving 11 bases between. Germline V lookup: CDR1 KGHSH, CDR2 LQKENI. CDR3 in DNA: TGTGCCAGCTCACCCCGGCTAGAAGCGCAGTATTTT. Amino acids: CASSPRLEAQYF.

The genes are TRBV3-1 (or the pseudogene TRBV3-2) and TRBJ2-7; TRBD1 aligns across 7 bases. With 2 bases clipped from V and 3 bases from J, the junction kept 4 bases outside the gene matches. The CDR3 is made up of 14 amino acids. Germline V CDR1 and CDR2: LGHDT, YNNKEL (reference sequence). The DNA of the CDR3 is TGTGCCAGCAGCCAATCGCAGGGGGTCTACGAGCAGTACTTC. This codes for CASSQSQGVYEQYF.

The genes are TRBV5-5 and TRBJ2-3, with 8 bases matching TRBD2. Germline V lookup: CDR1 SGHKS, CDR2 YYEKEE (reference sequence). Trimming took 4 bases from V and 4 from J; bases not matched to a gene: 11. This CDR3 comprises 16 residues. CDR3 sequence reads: CASSDLSGSGADTQYF. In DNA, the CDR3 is TGTGCCAGCAGCGACCTGAGCGGGAGTGGGGCAGATACGCAGTATTTT.

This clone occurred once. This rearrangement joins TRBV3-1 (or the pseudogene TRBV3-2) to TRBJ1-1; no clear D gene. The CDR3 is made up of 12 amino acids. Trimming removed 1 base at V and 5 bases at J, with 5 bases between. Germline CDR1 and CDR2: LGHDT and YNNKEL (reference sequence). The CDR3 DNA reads TGTGCCAGCAGCCAAGTCCTGACTGAAGCTTTCTTT. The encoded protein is CASSQVLTEAFF.

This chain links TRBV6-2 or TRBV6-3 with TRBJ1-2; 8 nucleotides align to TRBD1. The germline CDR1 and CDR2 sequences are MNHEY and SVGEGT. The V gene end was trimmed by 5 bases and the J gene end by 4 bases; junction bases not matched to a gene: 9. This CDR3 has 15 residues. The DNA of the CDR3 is TGTGCCAGCAGTACCGGACAGGGTCTGGGCTATGGCTACACCTTC. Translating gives CASSTGQGLGYGYTF.

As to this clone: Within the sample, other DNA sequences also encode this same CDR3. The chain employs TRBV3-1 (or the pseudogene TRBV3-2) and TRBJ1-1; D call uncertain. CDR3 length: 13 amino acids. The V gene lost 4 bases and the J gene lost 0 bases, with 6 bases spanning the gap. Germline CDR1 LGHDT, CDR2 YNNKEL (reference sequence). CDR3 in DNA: TGTGCCAGCAGCCTAACATTGAACACTGAAGCTTTCTTT. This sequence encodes CASSLTLNTEAFF.

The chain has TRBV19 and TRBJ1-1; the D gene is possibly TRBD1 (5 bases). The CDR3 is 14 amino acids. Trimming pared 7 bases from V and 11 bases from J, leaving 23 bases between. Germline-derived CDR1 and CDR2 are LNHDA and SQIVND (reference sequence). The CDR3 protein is CASTKPPTDSEAFF. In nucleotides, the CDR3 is TGTGCCAGTACCAAACCACCAACTGACAGCGAGGCTTTCTTT.

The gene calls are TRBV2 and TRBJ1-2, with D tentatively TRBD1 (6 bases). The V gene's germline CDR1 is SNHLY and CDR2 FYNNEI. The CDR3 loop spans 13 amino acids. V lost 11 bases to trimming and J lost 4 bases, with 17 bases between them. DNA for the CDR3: TGTGCCTTACGACCGGACAGTCGCTATGGCTACACCTTC. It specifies CALRPDSRYGYTF.

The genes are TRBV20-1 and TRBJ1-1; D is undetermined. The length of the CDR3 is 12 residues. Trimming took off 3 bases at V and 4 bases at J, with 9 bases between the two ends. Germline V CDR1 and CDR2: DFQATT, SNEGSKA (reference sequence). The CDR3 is CSASGPVTEAFF. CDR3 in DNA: TGCAGTGCTAGTGGGCCAGTCACTGAAGCTTTCTTT.

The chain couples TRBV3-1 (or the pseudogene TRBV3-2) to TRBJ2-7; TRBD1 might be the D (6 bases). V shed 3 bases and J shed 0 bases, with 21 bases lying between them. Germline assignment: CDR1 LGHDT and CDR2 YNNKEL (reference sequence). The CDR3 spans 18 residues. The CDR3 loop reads CASSQVAGATKSSYEQYF. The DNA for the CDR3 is TGTGCCAGCAGCCAGGTGGCAGGGGCGACAAAATCCTCCTACGAGCAGTACTTC.

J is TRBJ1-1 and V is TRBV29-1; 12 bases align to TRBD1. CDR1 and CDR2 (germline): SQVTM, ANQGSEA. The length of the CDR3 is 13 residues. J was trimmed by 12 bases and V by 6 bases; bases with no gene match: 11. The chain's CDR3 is CSVNRDRGRGSFF. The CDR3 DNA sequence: TGCAGCGTCAACCGGGACAGGGGGCGAGGGTCTTTCTTT.

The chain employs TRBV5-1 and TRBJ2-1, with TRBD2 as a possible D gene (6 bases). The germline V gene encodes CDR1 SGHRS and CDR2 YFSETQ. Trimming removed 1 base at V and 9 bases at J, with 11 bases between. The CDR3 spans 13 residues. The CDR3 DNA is TGCGCCAGCAGCTTGTCGGGAGTGGGTGAGCAGTTCTTC. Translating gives CASSLSGVGEQFF.

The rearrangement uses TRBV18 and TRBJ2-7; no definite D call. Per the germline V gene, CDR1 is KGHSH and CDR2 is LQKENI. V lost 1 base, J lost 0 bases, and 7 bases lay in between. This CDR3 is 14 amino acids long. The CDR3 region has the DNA TGTGCCAGCTCACCACAGACTGTCTCCTACGAGCAGTACTTC. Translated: CASSPQTVSYEQYF.

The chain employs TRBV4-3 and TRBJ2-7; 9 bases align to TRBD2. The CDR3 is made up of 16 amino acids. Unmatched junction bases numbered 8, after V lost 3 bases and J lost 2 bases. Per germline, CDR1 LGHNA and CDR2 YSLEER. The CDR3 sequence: CASSQTRLAEAYEQYF. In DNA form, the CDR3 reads TGCGCCAGCAGCCAGACCCGACTAGCGGAAGCCTACGAGCAGTACTTC.

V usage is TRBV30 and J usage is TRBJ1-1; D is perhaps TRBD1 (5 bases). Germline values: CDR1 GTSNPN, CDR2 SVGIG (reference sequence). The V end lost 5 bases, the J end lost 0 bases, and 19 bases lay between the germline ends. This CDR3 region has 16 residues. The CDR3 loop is CAWSRAGNFLNTEAFF. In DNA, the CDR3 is TGTGCCTGGTCTAGGGCAGGGAATTTTTTGAACACTGAAGCTTTCTTT.

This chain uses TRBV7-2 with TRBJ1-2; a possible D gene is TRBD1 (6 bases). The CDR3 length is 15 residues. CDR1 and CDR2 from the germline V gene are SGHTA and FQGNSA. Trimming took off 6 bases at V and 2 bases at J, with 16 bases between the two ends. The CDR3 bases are TGTGCCAGCAGACTAATGGACAGTCAAAACTATGGCTACACCTTC. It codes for CASRLMDSQNYGYTF.

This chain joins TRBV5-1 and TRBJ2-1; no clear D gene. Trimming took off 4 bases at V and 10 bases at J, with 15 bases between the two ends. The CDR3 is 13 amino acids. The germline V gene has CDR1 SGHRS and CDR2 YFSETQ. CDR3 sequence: CASSVFVSSEQFF. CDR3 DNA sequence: TGCGCCAGCAGCGTGTTTGTTAGTTCCGAGCAGTTCTTC.

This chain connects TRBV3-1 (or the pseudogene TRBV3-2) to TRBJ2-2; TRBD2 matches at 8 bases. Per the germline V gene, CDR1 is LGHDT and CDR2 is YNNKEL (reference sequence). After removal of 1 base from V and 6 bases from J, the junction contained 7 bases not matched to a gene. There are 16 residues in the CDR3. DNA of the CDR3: TGTGCCAGCAGCCAAGGGGCGGGAGGTCCTGCCGGGGAGCTGTTTTTT. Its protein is CASSQGAGGPAGELFF.

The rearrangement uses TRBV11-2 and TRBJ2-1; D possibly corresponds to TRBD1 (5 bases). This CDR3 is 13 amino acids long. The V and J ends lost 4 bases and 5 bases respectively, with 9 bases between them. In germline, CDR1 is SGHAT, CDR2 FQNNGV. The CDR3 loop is CASSSDTNNEQFF. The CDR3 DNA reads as TGTGCCAGCAGCTCGGACACTAACAATGAGCAGTTCTTC.

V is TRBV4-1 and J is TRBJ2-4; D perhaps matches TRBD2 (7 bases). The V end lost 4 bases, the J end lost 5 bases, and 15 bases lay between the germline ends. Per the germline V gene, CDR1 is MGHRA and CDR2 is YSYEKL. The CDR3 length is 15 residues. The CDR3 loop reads CASSLTGGPQNIQYF. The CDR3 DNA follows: TGCGCCAGCAGCCTGACCGGGGGGCCCCAAAACATTCAGTACTTC.

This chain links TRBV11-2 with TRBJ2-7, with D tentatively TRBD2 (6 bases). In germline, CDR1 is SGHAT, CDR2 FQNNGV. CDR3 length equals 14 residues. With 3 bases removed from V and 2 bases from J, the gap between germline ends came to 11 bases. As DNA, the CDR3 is TGTGCCAGCAGCTTCAGCGGGCTTACCTACGAGCAGTACTTC. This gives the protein CASSFSGLTYEQYF.

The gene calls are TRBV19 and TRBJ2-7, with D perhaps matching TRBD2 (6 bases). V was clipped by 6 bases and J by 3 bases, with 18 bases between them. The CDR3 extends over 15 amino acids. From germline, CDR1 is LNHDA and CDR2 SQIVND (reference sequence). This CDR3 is CASRSPRAGIYEQYF. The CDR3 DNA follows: TGTGCCAGTAGATCCCCCCGGGCGGGAATCTACGAGCAGTACTTC.

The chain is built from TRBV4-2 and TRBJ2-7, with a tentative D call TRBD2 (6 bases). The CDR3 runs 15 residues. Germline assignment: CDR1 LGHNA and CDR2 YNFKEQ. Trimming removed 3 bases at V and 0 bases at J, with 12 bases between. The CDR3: CASSQGRDGSYEQYF. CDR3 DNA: TGTGCCAGCAGCCAGGGGCGGGACGGCTCCTACGAGCAGTACTTC.

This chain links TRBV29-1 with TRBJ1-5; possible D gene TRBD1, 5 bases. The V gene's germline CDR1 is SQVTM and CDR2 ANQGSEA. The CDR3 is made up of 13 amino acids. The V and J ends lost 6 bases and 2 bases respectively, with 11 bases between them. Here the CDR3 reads CSVQVGGNQPQHF. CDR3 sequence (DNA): TGCAGCGTCCAAGTAGGGGGCAATCAGCCCCAGCATTTT. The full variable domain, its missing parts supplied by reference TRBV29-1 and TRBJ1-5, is SAVISQKPSRDICQRGTSLTIQCQVDSQVTMMFWYRQQPGQSLTLIATANQGSEATYESGFVIDKFPISRPNLTFSTLTVSNMSPEDSSIYLCSVQVGGNQPQHFGDGTRLSIL.

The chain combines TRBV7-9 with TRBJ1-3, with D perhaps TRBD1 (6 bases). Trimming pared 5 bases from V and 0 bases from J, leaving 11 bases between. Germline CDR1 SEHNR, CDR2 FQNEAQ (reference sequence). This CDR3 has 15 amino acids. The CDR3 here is CASSEGQHSGNTIYF. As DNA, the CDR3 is TGTGCCAGCAGCGAAGGACAGCACTCTGGAAACACCATATATTTT.

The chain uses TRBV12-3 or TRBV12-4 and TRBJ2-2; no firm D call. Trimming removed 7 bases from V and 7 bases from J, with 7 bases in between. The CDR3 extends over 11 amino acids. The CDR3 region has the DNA TGTGCCAGCAAAATCAGCGGGGAGCTGTTTTTT. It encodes CASKISGELFF.